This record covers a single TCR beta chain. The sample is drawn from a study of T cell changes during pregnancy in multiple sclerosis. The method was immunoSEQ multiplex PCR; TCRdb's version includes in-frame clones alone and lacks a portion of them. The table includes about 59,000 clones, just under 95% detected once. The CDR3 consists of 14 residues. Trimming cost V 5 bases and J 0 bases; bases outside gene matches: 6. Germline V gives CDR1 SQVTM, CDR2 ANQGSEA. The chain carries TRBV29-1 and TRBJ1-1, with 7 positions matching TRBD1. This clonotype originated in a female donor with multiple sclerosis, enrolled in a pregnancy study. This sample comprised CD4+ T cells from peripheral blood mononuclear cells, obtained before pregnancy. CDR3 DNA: TGCAGCGTTTCGAAGACAGGGATGAACACTGAAGCTTTCTTT. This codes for CSVSKTGMNTEAFF. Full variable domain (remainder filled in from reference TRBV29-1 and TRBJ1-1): SAVISQKPSRDICQRGTSLTIQCQVDSQVTMMFWYRQQPGQSLTLIATANQGSEATYESGFVIDKFPISRPNLTFSTLTVSNMSPEDSSIYLCSVSKTGMNTEAFFGQGTRLTVV.